This paragraph reports one T cell receptor (beta chain). This sample is part of a study of blood T cell repertoires in COVID-19. Overall study context: Samples of COVID-19 (acute and convalescent) were obtained from the United States, Italy and Spain.

The CDR3 totals 13 residues. Germline V gene sequence: CDR1 SNHLY, CDR2 FYNNEI. The V gene lost 8 bases and the J gene lost 7 bases, with 12 bases spanning the gap. Per the original methods: Amplified reference gene primers provided the basis for estimating nucleated cell counts. Assay: immunoSEQ multiplex PCR; the TCRdb copy retains only in-frame clones and omits some. Clone size and V and J calls were adopted from that table, with D and trimming inferred from the DNA. The data contain under 100,000 clones, about 84% of them singletons. The sequenced material came from peripheral blood. The TCR originated in a man older than 75 with active or convalescent COVID-19. The chain recombines TRBV2 with TRBJ1-6; weak D call: TRBD1 (6 bases). DNA for the CDR3: TGTGCCAGCCTGGGGGCAGACAATTCACCCCTCCACTTT. Its translation is CASLGADNSPLHF.